The 32 T cell receptor beta chains presented below share a single source sample, sequenced in a study of Ad26.COV2.S vaccination and SARS-CoV-2 variants. The repertoire was sequenced with immunoSEQ multiplex PCR; TCRdb's copy has only in-frame clones and lacks some. Of about 440,000 clones in the sample, 80% to 95% were seen once. Treatment denoted: 15 to 20 received Ad26.COV2.S at low or high dose, single or two shots; 5 received placebo; per-sample allocation not given. After the first vaccine or placebo injection, samples were drawn on day 63. Sequences were derived from peripheral blood, sampled in a trial of Ad26.COV2.S vaccine versus placebo. All receptors derive from a person between 18 and 60 years old who received the Ad26.COV2.S COVID-19 vaccine or a placebo.

This chain connects TRBV12-3 or TRBV12-4 to TRBJ1-3; D unclear. The CDR3 has 12 amino acids. With 3 bases removed from V and 6 bases from J, the gap between germline ends came to 6 bases. The CDR3 sequence: CASSFGQNTIYF. The CDR3 DNA reads TGTGCCAGCAGTTTCGGGCAAAACACCATATATTTT.

This clone was observed a handful of times. This CDR3 is CASSVTPGLSYEQYF. CDR3 sequence (DNA): TGTGCCAGCAGCGTTACCCCGGGGCTTTCCTACGAGCAGTACTTC. V gene TRBV9 combines with J gene TRBJ2-7, with D possibly called TRBD1 or TRBD2 (5 bases each). The CDR3 runs 15 residues. V was clipped by 2 bases and J by 1 base, with 13 bases between them. CDR1 SGDLS and CDR2 YYNGEE come from the germline V gene.

The V call is TRBV6-2 or TRBV6-3, the J call TRBJ2-7; tentative D call: TRBD1 (6 bases). The V end lost 4 bases, the J end lost 6 bases, and 10 bases lay between the germline ends. The CDR3 consists of 12 residues. The V gene's germline CDR1 is MNHEY and CDR2 SVGEGT. CDR3 DNA sequence: TGTGCCAGCAGTTTTACAGGGACCGAGCAGTACTTC. Protein: CASSFTGTEQYF.

The chain employs TRBV3-1 (or the pseudogene TRBV3-2) and TRBJ2-5, with D perhaps TRBD1 or TRBD2 (6 bases each). CDR1 LGHDT and CDR2 YNNKEL come from the germline V gene (reference sequence). The CDR3 is 12 amino acids. The V gene lost 2 bases and the J gene lost 7 bases, with 8 bases spanning the gap. The DNA of the CDR3 is TGTGCCAGCAGCCAATCGGGGGCGACCCAGTACTTC. This sequence encodes CASSQSGATQYF.

This clone was seen a single time. In nucleotides, the CDR3 is TGTGCCAGCTCACCACGTCATGTAGGGACAGGCACAGATACGCAGTATTTT. Protein product: CASSPRHVGTGTDTQYF. The V call is TRBV18, the J call TRBJ2-3; 7 nucleotides line up with TRBD1. V trimming: 1 base; J trimming: 1 base; junction bases outside the gene matches: 8. In germline, CDR1 is KGHSH, CDR2 LQKENI. The CDR3 is made up of 17 amino acids.

The gene calls are TRBV2 and TRBJ1-5, with 9 bases lining up with TRBD1. Germline trimming cut 8 bases from V and 2 bases from J; bases unmatched to any gene: 7. The CDR3 is made up of 15 amino acids. From germline, CDR1 is SNHLY and CDR2 FYNNEI. CDR3 loop: CASGGGDRGNQPQHF. DNA of the CDR3: TGTGCCAGCGGTGGGGGGGACAGGGGCAATCAGCCCCAGCATTTT.

The chain carries TRBV24-1 and TRBJ1-5; D unresolved. This CDR3 contains 16 residues. The germline gives CDR1 KGHDR, CDR2 SFDVKD. Trimming removed 3 bases from V and 6 bases from J, with 17 bases in between. CDR3 amino acids: CATSDRAGVKGQPQHF. The CDR3 DNA reads as TGTGCCACCAGTGATAGGGCAGGCGTAAAAGGTCAGCCCCAGCATTTT.

The chain links TRBV27 to TRBJ2-7; 12 nucleotides align to TRBD2. Germline V lookup: CDR1 MNHEY, CDR2 SMNVEV (reference sequence). The junction had 13 bases not matched to a gene; V was cut back by 3 bases and J by 4 bases. The CDR3 length is 18 residues. CDR3 region: CASSFFPRLAGVKYEQYF. The DNA for the CDR3 is TGTGCCAGCAGTTTTTTTCCCCGACTAGCGGGAGTAAAGTACGAGCAGTACTTC.

V usage is TRBV28 and J usage is TRBJ2-1; D may correspond to TRBD1 or TRBD2 (5 bases each). The CDR3 is 23 residues long. Germline CDR1 is MDHEN and CDR2 is SYDVKM. The ends were cut back, 4 bases at V and 0 bases at J, with 34 bases in the middle. The CDR3 DNA sequence: TGTGCCAGCAGTTCACCTTACAACCTCCCTGGGACCCGGCGGCGAAGCTCCTACAATGAGCAGTTCTTC. Its protein product is CASSSPYNLPGTRRRSSYNEQFF. The full variable domain, its missing parts supplied by reference TRBV28 and TRBJ2-1, is DVKVTQSSRYLVKRTGEKVFLECVQDMDHENMFWYRQDPGLGLRLIYFSYDVKMKEKGDIPEGYSVSREKKERFSLILESASTNQTSMYLCASSSPYNLPGTRRRSSYNEQFFGPGTRLTVL.

The V call is TRBV4-2, the J call TRBJ2-3; 11 nucleotides align to TRBD2. Looked up from germline, CDR1 is LGHNA and CDR2 is YNFKEQ. The CDR3 spans 17 residues. V shed 2 bases, J shed 1 base, and the junction held 5 bases outside the gene matches. The CDR3 here is CASSQLSGRGGTDTQYF. CDR3 coding DNA: TGTGCCAGCAGCCAACTTAGCGGGAGGGGGGGCACAGATACGCAGTATTTT.

V is TRBV4-1 and J is TRBJ1-5, with TRBD1 identical over 8 bases. The trim removed 0 bases at V and 2 bases at J, leaving 6 bases unmatched. The CDR3 contains 17 residues. Germline V gene lookup returns CDR1 MGHRA and CDR2 YSYEKL. The CDR3 DNA sequence: TGCGCCAGCAGCCAAGATCGCCAGGGGGCGCGCAATCAGCCCCAGCATTTT. This translates into CASSQDRQGARNQPQHF.

The chain recombines TRBV28 with TRBJ2-5, with 8 bases aligning to TRBD1. Germline values: CDR1 MDHEN, CDR2 SYDVKM. The CDR3 loop spans 15 amino acids. With V trimmed by 3 bases and J by 5 bases, 8 bases remained unmatched. The chain's CDR3 is CASSLAQGAGETQYF. As DNA, the CDR3 is TGTGCCAGCAGTTTGGCGCAGGGGGCAGGGGAGACCCAGTACTTC. Filled out from reference TRBV28 and TRBJ2-5, the complete variable domain reads DVKVTQSSRYLVKRTGEKVFLECVQDMDHENMFWYRQDPGLGLRLIYFSYDVKMKEKGDIPEGYSVSREKKERFSLILESASTNQTSMYLCASSLAQGAGETQYFGPGTRLLVL.

This clone was seen a single time. The chain carries TRBV7-6 and TRBJ2-7; D possibly corresponds to TRBD1 (6 bases). CDR1 and CDR2 from the germline V gene are SGHVS and FNYEAQ. CDR3 length: 13 residues. V lost 2 bases, J lost 4 bases, and 9 bases lay in between. The CDR3 reads CASSLTQGYEQYF. The CDR3 bases are TGTGCCAGCAGCTTAACACAGGGTTACGAGCAGTACTTC. The variable domain in full, completed from reference TRBV7-6 and TRBJ2-7, reads GAGVSQSPRYKVTKRGQDVALRCDPISGHVSLYWYRQALGQGPEFLTYFNYEAQQDKSGLPNDRFSAERPEGSISTLTIQRTEQRDSAMYRCASSLTQGYEQYFGPGTRLTVT.

The DNA for the CDR3 is TGTGCCAGCAGCGGGACAGGCCTCTATGGCTACACCTTC. This translates into CASSGTGLYGYTF. The V and J genes are TRBV27 and TRBJ1-2; 8 bases agree with TRBD1. Trimming cost V 6 bases and J 4 bases; bases outside gene matches: 4. The CDR3 consists of 13 residues. Germline CDR1 reads MNHEY; CDR2 reads SMNVEV (reference sequence).

This chain connects TRBV11-3 to TRBJ2-2, with D perhaps TRBD1 (6 bases). The CDR3 length is 14 residues. Trimming took off 5 bases at V and 6 bases at J, with 13 bases between the two ends. Germline loops: CDR1 SGHNT, CDR2 YENEEA. The CDR3 is CASSPGTYPGELFF. The CDR3 bases are TGTGCCAGCAGCCCCGGGACATACCCCGGGGAGCTGTTTTTT.

The CDR3 protein is CASSTGGRIYEQYF. In DNA, the CDR3 is TGTGCCAGCTCGACAGGGGGCCGAATCTACGAGCAGTACTTC. The chain uses TRBV28 and TRBJ2-7; 10 bases are a match to TRBD1. Germline lookup yields CDR1 MDHEN and CDR2 SYDVKM. Losses at the gene ends were 8 bases for V and 3 bases for J; bases not matched to a gene: 7. This CDR3 comprises 14 residues.

This rearrangement joins TRBV28 to TRBJ1-1, with D unclear. CDR3 size: 13 residues. Germline CDR1 MDHEN, CDR2 SYDVKM. V was clipped by 3 bases and J by 1 base, with 6 bases between them. CDR3 nucleotide sequence: TGTGCCAGCAGTTTTATTGGGAACACTGAAGCTTTCTTT. Translating it yields CASSFIGNTEAFF.

The rearrangement links TRBV6-5 to TRBJ2-5, with 7 bases that match TRBD1. This CDR3 has 14 amino acids. The trim removed 5 bases at V and 2 bases at J, leaving 5 bases unmatched. From germline, CDR1 is MNHEY and CDR2 SVGAGI. The CDR3 DNA sequence: TGTGCCAGCAGTCGGGGACAGACACAAGAGACCCAGTACTTC. Translating it yields CASSRGQTQETQYF.

This chain connects TRBV12-3 or TRBV12-4 to TRBJ2-7; D remains unclear. This CDR3 comprises 12 residues. V shed 5 bases and J shed 1 base, with 6 bases lying between them. Written as DNA, the CDR3 is TGTGCCAGCAGTCCTGCTTCCTACGAGCAGTACTTC. Translating gives CASSPASYEQYF.

CDR3 sequence: CASSWTEYQPQHF. The CDR3 coding sequence is TGTGCCAGCAGTTGGACAGAATATCAGCCCCAGCATTTT. This chain links TRBV28 with TRBJ1-5, with D perhaps matching TRBD1 (6 bases). CDR1 MDHEN and CDR2 SYDVKM come from the germline V gene. The germline V and J ends were trimmed by 4 bases and 5 bases, with 9 bases remaining between them. The CDR3 spans 13 residues.

The chain links TRBV5-8 to TRBJ2-5, with 9 bases matching TRBD1. Losses at the gene ends were 0 bases for V and 2 bases for J; bases not matched to a gene: 2. This CDR3 region has 15 residues. The germline V gene encodes CDR1 SGHTS and CDR2 YDEGEE. CDR3 bases: TGTGCCAGCAGCTTGGCGGGACAGGGACAAGAGACCCAGTACTTC. Protein: CASSLAGQGQETQYF.

V gene TRBV2 combines with J gene TRBJ2-1; 13 bases line up with TRBD2. V lost 8 bases to trimming and J lost 12 bases; unmatched junction nucleotides: 4. This CDR3 has 12 residues. Germline V gives CDR1 SNHLY, CDR2 FYNNEI. The chain's CDR3 is CASELAGGGQFF. CDR3 sequence (DNA): TGTGCCAGCGAACTAGCGGGAGGGGGGCAGTTCTTC.

Notes on this clone: Mismatch with germline at one junction end may stem from a read error. The chain has TRBV20-1 and TRBJ2-3, with D hard to call. Germline V gives CDR1 DFQATT, CDR2 SNEGSKA (reference sequence). The CDR3 is 13 amino acids. This CDR3 is CSPSLDSTDTQYF. The DNA of the CDR3 is TGCAGTCCTAGTTTGGACAGCACAGATACGCAGTATTTT.

The CDR3 region is CASSVTPAPTDTQYF. CDR3 nucleotides: TGTGCCAGCAGCGTTACCCCCGCCCCCACAGATACGCAGTATTTT. The rearrangement links TRBV9 to TRBJ2-3, with D uncertain. Trimming removed 2 bases from V and 2 bases from J, with 12 bases in between. The germline CDR1 and CDR2 sequences are SGDLS and YYNGEE. The CDR3 runs to 15 residues.

The V call is TRBV27, the J call TRBJ1-2, with a tentative D call TRBD1 (6 bases). This CDR3 spans 13 amino acids. Germline CDR1 reads MNHEY; CDR2 reads SMNVEV (reference sequence). V lost 3 bases, J lost 8 bases, and 13 bases lay in between. CDR3 in DNA: TGTGCCAGCAGTTTCTGGGGGGCCCTAGGCTACACCTTC. Its protein is CASSFWGALGYTF.

The V and J genes are TRBV7-2 and TRBJ2-7; 8 bases are a match to TRBD2. Germline V CDR1 and CDR2: SGHTA, FQGNSA. This CDR3 comprises 15 residues. V was pared by 1 base and J by 2 bases, with 4 bases of the junction left unmatched. The CDR3 spells CASSLVGREAYEQYF. The CDR3 DNA follows: TGTGCCAGCAGCTTAGTTGGGCGGGAGGCCTACGAGCAGTACTTC.

The chain links TRBV29-1 to TRBJ1-6; 7 positions agree with TRBD1. Germline V CDR1 and CDR2: SQVTM, ANQGSEA. The CDR3 is 16 amino acids. After removal of 7 bases from V and 4 bases from J, the junction contained 13 bases not matched to a gene. The CDR3 is CSASEGADWYNSPLHF. For the CDR3, the DNA is TGCAGCGCAAGTGAGGGGGCGGATTGGTATAATTCACCCCTCCACTTT.

V gene TRBV7-2 combines with J gene TRBJ2-5, with D tentatively TRBD1 (6 bases). The V gene's germline CDR1 is SGHTA and CDR2 FQGNSA. CDR3 length: 18 amino acids. V was pared by 4 bases and J by 2 bases, with 23 bases between. CDR3 protein: CASSSYIWTARSQETQYF. In nucleotides, the CDR3 is TGTGCCAGCAGCTCTTACATTTGGACAGCCAGATCACAAGAGACCCAGTACTTC. Based on the CDR3 plus reference TRBV7-2 and TRBJ2-5, the full variable domain is GAGVSQSPSNKVTEKGKDVELRCDPISGHTALYWYRQSLGQGLEFLIYFQGNSAPDKSGLPSDRFSAERTGGSVSTLTIQRTQQEDSAVYLCASSSYIWTARSQETQYFGPGTRLLVL.

This clone was detected only once. The genes are TRBV13 and TRBJ1-2; 9 bases match TRBD1. The CDR3 has 13 amino acids. Unmatched junction bases numbered 4, after V lost 3 bases and J lost 8 bases. Germline V lookup: CDR1 PRHDT, CDR2 FYEKMQ (reference sequence). CDR3 sequence: CASSLGQGQGYTF. The CDR3 nucleotides read TGTGCCAGCAGCTTGGGACAGGGTCAGGGCTACACCTTC.

V and J are TRBV5-1 and TRBJ2-3, with D possibly TRBD1 on 5 matching bases. The CDR3 covers 15 residues. Germline CDR1 reads SGHRS; CDR2 reads YFSETQ. V was trimmed by 1 base and J by 2 bases, leaving 11 bases between them. Written as DNA, the CDR3 is TGCGCCAGCAGCTTGAGGGGCTCCACCACAGATACGCAGTATTTT. It specifies CASSLRGSTTDTQYF.

This rearrangement joins TRBV7-9 to TRBJ2-3, with 15 bases aligning to TRBD2. The CDR3 runs to 19 residues. Germline V gene data show CDR1 as SEHNR and CDR2 as FQNEAQ (reference sequence). V shed 5 bases, J shed 3 bases, and the junction held 12 bases outside the gene matches. As DNA, the CDR3 is TGTGCCAGCAGCCAACTAAGGACTAGCGGGAGGGCAGTAACAGATACGCAGTATTTT. It encodes CASSQLRTSGRAVTDTQYF.

This clone was seen only once. The chain uses TRBV15 and TRBJ1-4, with D unresolved. The CDR3 consists of 12 residues. The germline V gene has CDR1 LNHNV and CDR2 YYDKDF (reference sequence). The V and J ends lost 0 bases and 7 bases respectively, with 3 bases between them. CDR3 sequence: CATSREGEKLFF. The CDR3 DNA reads as TGTGCCACCAGCAGAGAAGGTGAAAAACTGTTTTTT.